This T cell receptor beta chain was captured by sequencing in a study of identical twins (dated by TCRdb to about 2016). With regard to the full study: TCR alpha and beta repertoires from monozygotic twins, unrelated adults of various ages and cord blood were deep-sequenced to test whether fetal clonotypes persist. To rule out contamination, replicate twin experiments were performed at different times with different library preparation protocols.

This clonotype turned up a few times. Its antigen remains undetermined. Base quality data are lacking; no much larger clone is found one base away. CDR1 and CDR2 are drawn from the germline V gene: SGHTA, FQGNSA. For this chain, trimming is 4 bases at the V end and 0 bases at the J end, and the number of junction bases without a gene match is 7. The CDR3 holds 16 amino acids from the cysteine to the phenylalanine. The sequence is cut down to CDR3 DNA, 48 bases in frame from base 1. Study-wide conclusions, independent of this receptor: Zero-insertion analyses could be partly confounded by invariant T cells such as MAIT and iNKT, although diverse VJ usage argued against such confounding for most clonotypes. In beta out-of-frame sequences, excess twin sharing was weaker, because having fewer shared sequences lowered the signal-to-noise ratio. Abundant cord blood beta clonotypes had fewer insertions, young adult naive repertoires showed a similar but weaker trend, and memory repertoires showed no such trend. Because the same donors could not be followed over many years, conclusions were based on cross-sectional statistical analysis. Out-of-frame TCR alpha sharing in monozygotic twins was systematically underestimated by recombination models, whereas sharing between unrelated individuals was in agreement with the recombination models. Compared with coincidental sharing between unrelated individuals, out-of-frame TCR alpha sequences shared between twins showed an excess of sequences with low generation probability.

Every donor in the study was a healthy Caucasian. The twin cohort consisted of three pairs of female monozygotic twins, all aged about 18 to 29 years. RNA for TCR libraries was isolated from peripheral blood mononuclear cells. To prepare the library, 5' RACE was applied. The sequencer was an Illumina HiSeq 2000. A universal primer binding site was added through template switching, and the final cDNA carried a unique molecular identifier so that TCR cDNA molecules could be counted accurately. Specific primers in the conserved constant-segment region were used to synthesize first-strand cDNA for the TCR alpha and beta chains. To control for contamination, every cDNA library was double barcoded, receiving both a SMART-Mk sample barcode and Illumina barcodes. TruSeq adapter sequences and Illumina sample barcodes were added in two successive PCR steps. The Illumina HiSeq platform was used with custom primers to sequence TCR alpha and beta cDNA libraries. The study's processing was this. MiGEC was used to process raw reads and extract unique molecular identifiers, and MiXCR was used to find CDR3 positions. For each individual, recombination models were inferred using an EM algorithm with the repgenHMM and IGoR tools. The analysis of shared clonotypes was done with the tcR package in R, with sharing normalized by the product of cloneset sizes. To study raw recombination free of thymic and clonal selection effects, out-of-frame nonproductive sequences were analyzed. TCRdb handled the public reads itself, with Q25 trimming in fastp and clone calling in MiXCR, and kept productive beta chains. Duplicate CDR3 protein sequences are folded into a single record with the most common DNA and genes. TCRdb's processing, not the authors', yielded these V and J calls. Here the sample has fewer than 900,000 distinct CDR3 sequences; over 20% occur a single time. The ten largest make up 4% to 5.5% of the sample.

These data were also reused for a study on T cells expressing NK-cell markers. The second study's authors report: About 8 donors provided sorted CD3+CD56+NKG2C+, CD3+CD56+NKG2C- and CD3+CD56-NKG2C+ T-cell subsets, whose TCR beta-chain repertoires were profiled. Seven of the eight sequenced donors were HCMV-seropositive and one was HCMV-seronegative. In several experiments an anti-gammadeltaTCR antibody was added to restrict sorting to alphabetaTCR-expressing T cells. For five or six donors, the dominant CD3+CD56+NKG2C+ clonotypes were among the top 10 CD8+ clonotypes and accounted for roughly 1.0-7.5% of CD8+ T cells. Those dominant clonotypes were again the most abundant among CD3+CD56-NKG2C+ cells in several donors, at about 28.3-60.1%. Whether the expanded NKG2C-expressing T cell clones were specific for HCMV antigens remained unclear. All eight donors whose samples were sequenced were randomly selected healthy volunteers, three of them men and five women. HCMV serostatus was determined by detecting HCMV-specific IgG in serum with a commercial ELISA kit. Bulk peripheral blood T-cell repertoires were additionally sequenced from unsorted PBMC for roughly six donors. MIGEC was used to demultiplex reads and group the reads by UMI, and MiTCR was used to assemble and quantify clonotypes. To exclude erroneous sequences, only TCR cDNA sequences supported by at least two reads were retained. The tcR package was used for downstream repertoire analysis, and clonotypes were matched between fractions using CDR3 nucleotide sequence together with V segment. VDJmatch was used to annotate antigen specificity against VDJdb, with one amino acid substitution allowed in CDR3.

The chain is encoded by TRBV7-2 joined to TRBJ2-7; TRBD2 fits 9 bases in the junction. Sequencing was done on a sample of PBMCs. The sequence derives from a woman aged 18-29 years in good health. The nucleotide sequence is TGTGCCAGCAGCTCCCGACTAGCGGACCGCTCCTACGAGCAGTACTTC. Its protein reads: CASSSRLADRSYEQYF.